These 20 T cell receptor beta chains share one sample of origin, sequenced in a study of blood T cell repertoires in COVID-19. Assay: immunoSEQ multiplex PCR; the TCRdb copy retains only in-frame clones and omits some. The sample lists about 170,000 clones, about four fifths seen once, with around 3.6% in the top ten. Sequencing was done on a sample of PBMCs or T cells enriched from blood (not recorded which). The receptors derive from a woman aged 50 to 60 in a cohort exposed to, infected with or recovered from COVID-19 (not recorded which).

The gene calls are TRBV4-1 and TRBJ1-2, with 8 bases aligning to TRBD1. The germline V gene has CDR1 MGHRA and CDR2 YSYEKL. V dropped 4 bases and J dropped 8; count of bases not matched to a gene: 6. CDR3 size: 13 residues. CDR3 in DNA: TGCGCCAGCAGCCCGGACAGGGTAAGAGGCTACACCTTC. Translated: CASSPDRVRGYTF.

The chain is built from TRBV9 and TRBJ2-1; possibly TRBD2 for D (6 bases). V was clipped by 3 bases and J by 7 bases, with 14 bases between them. The CDR3 covers 14 residues. Per the germline V gene, CDR1 is SGDLS and CDR2 is YYNGEE. As DNA, the CDR3 is TGTGCCAGCAGCGCCCGGGACTTTTTAAATGAGCAGTTCTTC. It is translated as CASSARDFLNEQFF.

The chain uses TRBV27 and TRBJ2-7, with TRBD2 matching 8 bases. Germline lookup yields CDR1 MNHEY and CDR2 SMNVEV (reference sequence). The V gene end was trimmed by 0 bases and the J gene end by 7 bases; junction bases not matched to a gene: 8. This CDR3 has 15 residues. The CDR3 spells CASSLSGGALGEQYF. The CDR3, as DNA: TGTGCCAGCAGTTTATCCGGGGGGGCGCTGGGAGAGCAGTACTTC.

The V call is TRBV6-5, the J call TRBJ2-2; maybe TRBD1 (6 bases). V lost 5 bases and J lost 1, with 11 bases in between. In germline, CDR1 is MNHEY, CDR2 SVGAGI. The CDR3 runs 15 residues. The CDR3 region is CASSPGTLNTGELFF. DNA for the CDR3: TGTGCCAGCAGTCCCGGGACATTGAACACCGGGGAGCTGTTTTTT.

V is TRBV19 and J is TRBJ1-5; D call uncertain. Trimming took 3 bases from V and 8 from J, leaving 8 bases between them. From germline, CDR1 is LNHDA and CDR2 SQIVND (reference sequence). The CDR3 consists of 12 residues. CDR3: CASSMSREPQHF. The DNA of the CDR3 is TGTGCCAGTAGTATGTCGCGGGAGCCCCAGCATTTT.

The CDR3 bases are TGCGCCAGCAGCCCAGCGAGGTATTTTGAAGCTTTCTTT. The encoded protein is CASSPARYFEAFF. The chain has TRBV4-1 and TRBJ1-1; D is unclear. From germline, CDR1 is MGHRA and CDR2 YSYEKL. This CDR3 region has 13 residues. Trimming left V 4 bases short and J 7 bases short, with 13 bases between.

The rearrangement uses TRBV2 and TRBJ2-1, with 9 positions matching TRBD2. The V gene end was trimmed by 7 bases and the J gene end by 0 bases; junction bases not matched to a gene: 4. This CDR3 has 15 amino acids. The germline V gene encodes CDR1 SNHLY and CDR2 FYNNEI. The CDR3 nucleotides are TGTGCCAGCACTAGCGGGGCCTCCTCCTACAATGAGCAGTTCTTC. Translation: CASTSGASSYNEQFF.

The J gene is TRBJ2-7, the V gene TRBV7-2; 7 bases align to TRBD2. The V and J ends lost 1 base and 0 bases, in that order; junction bases with no gene match: 3. The CDR3 has 15 residues. CDR1 and CDR2 (germline): SGHTA, FQGNSA. For the CDR3, the DNA is TGTGCCAGCAGCTTAGTGACGGGGGGCTCCTACGAGCAGTACTTC. Amino acids: CASSLVTGGSYEQYF.

This sequence joins TRBV9 and TRBJ2-1, with D unclear. The CDR3 contains 15 residues. The germline V gene has CDR1 SGDLS and CDR2 YYNGEE. V was cut by 2 bases and J by 0 bases, with 9 bases left in between. CDR3 protein: CASSVQDSSYNEQFF. CDR3 coding DNA: TGTGCCAGCAGCGTTCAGGATAGCTCCTACAATGAGCAGTTCTTC.

The V gene is TRBV18, the J gene TRBJ2-2; unclear D gene. V lost 4 bases and J lost 6, with 6 bases in between. This CDR3 is 12 amino acids long. Germline assignment: CDR1 KGHSH and CDR2 LQKENI. This chain's CDR3 is CASSLIAGELFF. The CDR3 DNA follows: TGTGCCAGCTCACTCATAGCCGGGGAGCTGTTTTTT.

V is TRBV27 and J is TRBJ2-7; D is undetermined. Germline V gene lookup returns CDR1 MNHEY and CDR2 SMNVEV (reference sequence). The V gene lost 5 bases and the J gene lost 2 bases, with 13 bases spanning the gap. The length of the CDR3 is 14 residues. The CDR3 loop is CASSPAGRPYEQYF. Written as DNA, the CDR3 is TGTGCCAGCAGTCCAGCAGGTCGCCCCTACGAGCAGTACTTC.

V is TRBV28 and J is TRBJ2-5; tentatively, D is TRBD2 (6 bases). Trimming stripped 2 bases from V and 5 bases from J, with 15 bases between. This CDR3 is built from 15 residues. Germline-derived CDR1 and CDR2 are MDHEN and SYDVKM. CDR3 in DNA: TGTGCCAGCAGTTTAAGTAGCGGAGTATCGGAGACCCAGTACTTC. Residues: CASSLSSGVSETQYF. Together with reference TRBV28 and TRBJ2-5, the CDR3 gives the full variable domain: DVKVTQSSRYLVKRTGEKVFLECVQDMDHENMFWYRQDPGLGLRLIYFSYDVKMKEKGDIPEGYSVSREKKERFSLILESASTNQTSMYLCASSLSSGVSETQYFGPGTRLLVL.

This chain links TRBV27 with TRBJ2-1, with a tentative D call TRBD1 (5 bases). The germline V gene encodes CDR1 MNHEY and CDR2 SMNVEV (reference sequence). This CDR3 region has 13 residues. V was cut by 7 bases and J by 7 bases, with 14 bases left in between. The CDR3 reads CASKGQGGNEQFF. CDR3 DNA: TGTGCCAGCAAAGGCCAGGGTGGGAATGAGCAGTTCTTC.

V is TRBV7-2 and J is TRBJ2-1, with D maybe TRBD2 (6 bases). Germline-derived CDR1 and CDR2 are SGHTA and FQGNSA. Between the trimmed V and J ends, which lost 5 bases and 0 bases, there was a span of 23 bases. CDR3 size: 19 residues. The CDR3 region has the DNA TGTGCCAGCAGCCTCAGATCCCGTAGCGGATCTGACTCCTACAATGAGCAGTTCTTC. This codes for CASSLRSRSGSDSYNEQFF.

V usage is TRBV3-1 (or the pseudogene TRBV3-2) and J usage is TRBJ1-5, with D maybe TRBD1 (6 bases). This CDR3 is built from 15 residues. The germline V gene encodes CDR1 LGHDT and CDR2 YNNKEL (reference sequence). The V end was cut by 1 base, the J end by 3 bases, with 10 bases between. CDR3 sequence: CASSQGRGNNQPQHF. Here the CDR3 DNA reads TGTGCCAGCAGCCAAGGCAGGGGTAACAATCAGCCCCAGCATTTT.

This chain connects TRBV3-1 (or the pseudogene TRBV3-2) to TRBJ2-3, with 8 nucleotides matching TRBD2. After removal of 3 bases from V and 2 bases from J, the junction contained 7 bases not matched to a gene. CDR3 length: 16 amino acids. Germline-derived CDR1 and CDR2 are LGHDT and YNNKEL (reference sequence). This chain's CDR3 is CASSHSAGGATDTQYF. CDR3 coding DNA: TGTGCCAGCAGCCACTCGGCGGGGGGCGCCACAGATACGCAGTATTTT.

V and J are TRBV5-4 and TRBJ2-3; 12 bases are shared with TRBD2. Trimming cost V 1 base and J 2 bases; bases outside gene matches: 5. Germline lookup yields CDR1 SGHNT and CDR2 YYREEE (reference sequence). The CDR3 spans 17 residues. The CDR3 spells CASSLKTSGSYTDTQYF. The CDR3 DNA sequence: TGTGCCAGCAGCTTGAAGACTAGCGGGAGCTACACAGATACGCAGTATTTT.

The chain combines TRBV19 with TRBJ1-3; 9 bases fit TRBD1. Trimming took 8 bases from V and 2 from J; bases not matched to a gene: 10. This CDR3 comprises 16 residues. CDR1 is LNHDA and CDR2 is SQIVND in the germline V gene (reference sequence). The DNA of the CDR3 is TGTGCCAGTCCTGGGACAGGGTATAAGACTGGAAACACCATATATTTT. It encodes CASPGTGYKTGNTIYF. Complete variable domain (other parts from reference TRBV19 and TRBJ1-3): DGGITQSPKYLFRKEGQNVTLSCEQNLNHDAMYWYRQDPGQGLRLIYYSQIVNDFQKGDIAEGYSVSREKKESFPLTVTSAQKNPTAFYLCASPGTGYKTGNTIYFGEGSWLTVV.

V and J are TRBV24-1 and TRBJ2-5; tentatively, D is TRBD1 (5 bases). Germline V CDR1 and CDR2: KGHDR, SFDVKD. The CDR3 is made up of 16 amino acids. V was shortened by 6 bases and J by 7 bases, with 23 bases between the two germline ends. The CDR3 loop reads CATSYRIGQTTGTQYF. Written as DNA, the CDR3 is TGTGCCACCAGTTATCGAATTGGACAAACGACTGGGACCCAGTACTTC.

The rearrangement joins TRBV5-1 to TRBJ2-7; 7 nucleotides line up with TRBD1. The CDR3 sequence is 15 residues long. Germline assignment: CDR1 SGHRS and CDR2 YFSETQ. Trimming took 4 bases from V and 1 from J; bases not matched to a gene: 8. The CDR3 nucleotides read TGCGCCAGCAGCATGGGGACAGAGAAGTCCTACGAGCAGTACTTC. Protein product: CASSMGTEKSYEQYF.